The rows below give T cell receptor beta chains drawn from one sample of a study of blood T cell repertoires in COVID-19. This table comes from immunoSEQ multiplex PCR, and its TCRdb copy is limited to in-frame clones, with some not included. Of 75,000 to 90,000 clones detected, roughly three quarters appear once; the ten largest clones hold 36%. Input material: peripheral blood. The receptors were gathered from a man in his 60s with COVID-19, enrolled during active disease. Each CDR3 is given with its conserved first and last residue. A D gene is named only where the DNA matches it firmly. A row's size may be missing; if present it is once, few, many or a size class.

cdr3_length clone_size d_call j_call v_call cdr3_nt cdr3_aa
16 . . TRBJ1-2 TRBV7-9 TGTGCCAGCAGCTTAGTAGCGGGGCCCACTAACTATGGCTACACCTTC CASSLVAGPTNYGYTF
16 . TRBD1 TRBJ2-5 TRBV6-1 TGTGCCAGCAGTGATTTCAACCGGGACAGGGAGAAGACCCAGTACTTC CASSDFNRDREKTQYF
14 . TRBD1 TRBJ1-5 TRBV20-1 TGCAGTGCAAGTACAGGGGTGGGAAATCAGCCCCAGCATTTT CSASTGVGNQPQHF
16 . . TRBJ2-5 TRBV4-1 TGCGCCAGCAGCCAAGTATTGCGGGGGCCAGAAGAGACCCAGTACTTC CASSQVLRGPEETQYF
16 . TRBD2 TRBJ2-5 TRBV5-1 TGCGCCAGCAGCATTACCGGGAGCGGGGCCCGGGAGACCCAGTACTTC CASSITGSGARETQYF
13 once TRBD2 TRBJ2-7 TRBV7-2 TGTGCCAGCAGCTTGGACGGGCGGGGGGAGCAGTACTTC CASSLDGRGEQYF
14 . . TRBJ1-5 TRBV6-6 TGTGCCACCGGGGGGGGCGGGAGCAATCAGCCCCAGCATTTT CATGGGGSNQPQHF
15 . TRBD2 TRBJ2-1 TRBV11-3 TGTGCCAGCAGCCTTGGGGGGGTAGTCAGCGATGAGCAGTTCTTC CASSLGGVVSDEQFF
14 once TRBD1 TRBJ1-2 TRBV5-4 TGTGCCAGCAGCGCCGGACAGGGGCGAGGCGGCTACACCTTC CASSAGQGRGGYTF
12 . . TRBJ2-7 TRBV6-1 TGTGCCAGCAGACAGGGCCCCTACGAGCAGTACTTC CASRQGPYEQYF
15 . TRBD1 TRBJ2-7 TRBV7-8 TGTGCCAGCCACTTGACTCCAGGGGGCTCCTACGAGCAGTACTTC CASHLTPGGSYEQYF
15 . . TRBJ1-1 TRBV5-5 TGTGCCAGCAGCCCCCCCCGTTCGGAGGGAGTGAAAGCTTTCTTT CASSPPRSEGVKAFF
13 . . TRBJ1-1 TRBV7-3 TGTGCCAGCAGCAGTCAGGGGTTCACTGAAGCTTTCTTT CASSSQGFTEAFF
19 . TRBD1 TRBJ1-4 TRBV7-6 TGTGCCAGCAGCTTACACGGCGGGTCTTCGACAGGGGAACTGGAAAAACTGTTTTTT CASSLHGGSSTGELEKLFF
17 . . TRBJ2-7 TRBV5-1 TGCGCCAGCAGCTTGCGGGTTAGTATGGGACAACTTCACGAGCAGTACTTC CASSLRVSMGQLHEQYF
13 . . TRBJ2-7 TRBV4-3 TGCGCCAGCAGCCAAGGCCCAGGCTACGAGCAGTACTTC CASSQGPGYEQYF
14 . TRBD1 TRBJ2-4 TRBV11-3 TGTGCCAGCAGCTTAGACAGGGGGCGCAACATTCAGTACTTC CASSLDRGRNIQYF
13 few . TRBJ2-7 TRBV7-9 TGTGCCAGCAGTTATGGCAGGGGCTACGAGCAGTACTTC CASSYGRGYEQYF
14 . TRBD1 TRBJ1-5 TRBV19 TGTGCCAGCAGGTGGGGACAGAGCAATCAGCCCCAGCATTTT CASRWGQSNQPQHF
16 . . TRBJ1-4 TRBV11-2 TGTGCCAGCAGCTCAGGAACGAGGGCTTCGGGCGAAAAACTGTTTTTT CASSSGTRASGEKLFF
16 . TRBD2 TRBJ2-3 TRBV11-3 TGTGCCAGCAGCGCCCGTACTAGCGGGCTCACAGATACGCAGTATTTT CASSARTSGLTDTQYF
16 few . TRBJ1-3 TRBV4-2 TGTGCCAGCAGCCAAGAGAGACAGAGCTCTGGAAACACCATATATTTT CASSQERQSSGNTIYF
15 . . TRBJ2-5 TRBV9 TGTGCCAGCAGCCCCCACCGGACTCAACCAGAGACCCAGTACTTC CASSPHRTQPETQYF
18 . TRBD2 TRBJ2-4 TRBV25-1 TGTGCCAGCAGTGAATTCAACTGGGGGGGAGAACCTCCTATGGTTCAGTACTTC CASSEFNWGGEPPMVQYF
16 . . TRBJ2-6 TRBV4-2 TGTGCCAGCAGCCAACCAGCAGGGGTTGGGGCCAACGTCCTGACTTTC CASSQPAGVGANVLTF
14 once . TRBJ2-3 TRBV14 TGTGCCAGCAGTCAACCGCGGCACACAGATACGCAGTATTTT CASSQPRHTDTQYF
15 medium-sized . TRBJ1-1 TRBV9 TGTGCCAGCAGCGTAGAAAAGGGGTTGAACACTGAAGCTTTCTTT CASSVEKGLNTEAFF
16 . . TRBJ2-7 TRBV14 TGTGCCAGCAGCCAAGAACGGGGCGGGAACTCCTACGAGCAGTACTTC CASSQERGGNSYEQYF
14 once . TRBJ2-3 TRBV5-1 TGCGCCAGCAGCTCCGGGGGTGGAACAGATACGCAGTATTTT CASSSGGGTDTQYF
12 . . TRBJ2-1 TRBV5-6 TGTGCCAGCAGCCCCGGTAACAATGAGCAGTTCTTC CASSPGNNEQFF
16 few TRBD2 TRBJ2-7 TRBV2 TGTGCCAGCAGTGAGTCTAGCGGGGGGTCCAACTACGAGCAGTACTTC CASSESSGGSNYEQYF
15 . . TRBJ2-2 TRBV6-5 TGTGCCAGCAGTTACGAGTGGGACACATGGGGGGAGCTGTTTTTT CASSYEWDTWGELFF
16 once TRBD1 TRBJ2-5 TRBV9 TGTGCCAGCAGCACCAGTCCCGGGACAGGGTCAGAGACCCAGTACTTC CASSTSPGTGSETQYF
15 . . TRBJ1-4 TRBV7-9 TGTGCCAGCAGCTTTTTAACGGGGGCTAATGAAAAACTGTTTTTT CASSFLTGANEKLFF
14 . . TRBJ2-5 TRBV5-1 TGCGCCAGCAGCTACTTCGAGGGGGTAGAGACCCAGTACTTC CASSYFEGVETQYF
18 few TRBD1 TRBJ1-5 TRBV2 TGTGCCAGCAGTGGTACCGGGACAGGGATCTCTAGCAATCAGCCCCAGCATTTT CASSGTGTGISSNQPQHF
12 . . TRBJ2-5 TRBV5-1 TGCGCCAGCAGCTTGGTACAAGAGACCCAGTACTTC CASSLVQETQYF
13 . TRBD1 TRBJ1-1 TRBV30 TGTGCCTGGAGTACGACAGGGAGGACTGAAGCTTTCTTT CAWSTTGRTEAFF
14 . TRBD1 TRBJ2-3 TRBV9 TGTGCCAGCAGCGTGACAGGGGGCGGGATAGCGCAGTATTTT CASSVTGGGIAQYF
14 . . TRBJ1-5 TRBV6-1 TGTGCCAGCAGTGAATTGACAGTTAATCAGCCCCAGCATTTT CASSELTVNQPQHF
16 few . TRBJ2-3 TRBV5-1 TGCGCCAGCAGCTTGGGGGAAAGGACTTTCCTTCGGGAGCAGTATTTT CASSLGERTFLREQYF
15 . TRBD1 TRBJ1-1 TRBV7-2 TGTGCCAGCAGCTTGACAGGGGATAAGAACACTGAAGCTTTCTTT CASSLTGDKNTEAFF
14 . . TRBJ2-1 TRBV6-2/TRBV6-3 TGTGCCAGCAGCGCACACTCCCTGCAGGGTGAGCAGTTCTTC CASSAHSLQGEQFF
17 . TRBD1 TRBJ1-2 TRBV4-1 TGCGCCAGCAGCCAAGAGGGAGGGACAGGAAATTACTATGGCTACACCTTC CASSQEGGTGNYYGYTF
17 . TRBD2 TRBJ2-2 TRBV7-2 TGTGCCACCTCAAGAGACGTGGCTAGCGGGAACACCGGGGAGCTGTTTTTT CATSRDVASGNTGELFF
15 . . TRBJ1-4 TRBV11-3 TGTGCCAGCAGCTTAGACGGGACACGGCATGAAAAACTGTTTTTT CASSLDGTRHEKLFF
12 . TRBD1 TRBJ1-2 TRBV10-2 TGCGCCAGCAGAGAAGGGACAGGTGGCTACACCTTC CASREGTGGYTF
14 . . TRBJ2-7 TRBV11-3 TGTGCCAGCAGCTTACAAGGGGATAAGAACGAGCAGTACTTC CASSLQGDKNEQYF
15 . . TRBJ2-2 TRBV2 TGTGCCAGCAGTGAAAGCCTCAGGGGATCCGGGGAGCTGTTTTTT CASSESLRGSGELFF
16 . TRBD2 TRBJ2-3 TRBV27 TGTGCCAGCAGTTCGGTTAGCGGGAGATTCACAGATACGCAGTATTTT CASSSVSGRFTDTQYF
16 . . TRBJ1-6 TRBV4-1 TGCGCCAGCAGCCAAGATCTGGACAGTACTCGGTCACCCCTCCACTTT CASSQDLDSTRSPLHF
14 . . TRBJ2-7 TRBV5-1 TGCGCCAGCAGCCTTGACTCGCGGGGCTACGAGCAGTACTTC CASSLDSRGYEQYF
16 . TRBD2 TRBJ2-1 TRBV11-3 TGTGCCAGCAGCTTACAAAACTGGGAGGGGTACAATGAGCAGTTCTTC CASSLQNWEGYNEQFF
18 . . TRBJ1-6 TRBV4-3 TGCGCCAGCAGCCAAGAGCCTCTGGGGGGGGGCCTGGGTTCACCCCTCCACTTT CASSQEPLGGGLGSPLHF
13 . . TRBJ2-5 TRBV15 TGTGCCACCGGGGCTAGGGGCCAAGAGACCCAGTACTTC CATGARGQETQYF
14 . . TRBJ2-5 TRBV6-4 TGTGCCAGCAGTGACGTGGGAGGCCAAGAGACCCAGTACTTC CASSDVGGQETQYF
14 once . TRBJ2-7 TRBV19 TGTGCCAGTAGTATTAGCGTCAGATCCTACGAGCAGTACTTC CASSISVRSYEQYF
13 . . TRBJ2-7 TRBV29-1 TGCAGCGTTGAAGGTAGCGGCTCCTACGAGCAGTACTTC CSVEGSGSYEQYF